The 12 T cell receptor beta chains in this list originate from one sample, sequenced in a study of Graves' ophthalmopathy and Graves' hyperthyroidism. Amplified TCR beta CDR3 regions were obtained using RNA transcripts as template. HTBI primers served in a first-round RT-PCR, which a second-round multiplex PCR followed. TCRdb re-called the multiplex PCR reads through MiXCR, storing one row per CDR3 protein. The data contain over 500,000 distinct CDR3 sequences, roughly 20% of them singletons. The sample comprised peripheral blood. These receptors all come from a woman aged 18-29 years with stable Graves' hyperthyroidism. Some clones in this sample may be carry-over from other donors' samples.

The chain joins TRBV13 to TRBJ2-7; 7 nucleotides align to TRBD1. The germline V gene encodes CDR1 PRHDT and CDR2 FYEKMQ (reference sequence). Unmatched junction bases numbered 8, after V lost 5 bases and J lost 1 base. The CDR3 contains 15 residues. The CDR3 region is CASSQQDRTSYEQYF. CDR3 nucleotides: TGTGCCAGCAGCCAACAGGACAGGACGTCCTACGAGCAGTACTTC.

There are many counts of this clonotype. This chain links TRBV12-3 or TRBV12-4 with TRBJ1-2; 9 bases are a match to TRBD1. V trimming: 7 bases; J trimming: 4 bases; junction bases outside the gene matches: 10. This CDR3 has 15 residues. The DNA for the CDR3 is TGTGCCAGCACCCCGGACAGGGGATTTGGCTATGGCTACACCTTC. This codes for CASTPDRGFGYGYTF.

In this sample, this clonotype turned up many times. The V gene is TRBV28, the J gene TRBJ1-1; 11 bases are shared with TRBD1. The CDR3 consists of 16 residues. Germline values: CDR1 MDHEN, CDR2 SYDVKM. Unmatched junction bases numbered 7, after V lost 2 bases and J lost 5 bases. In DNA, the CDR3 is TGTGCCAGCAGTTTACTGGAAGGGACAGGGGGTACTGAAGCTTTCTTT. Amino acid sequence: CASSLLEGTGGTEAFF.

The chain joins TRBV12-3 or TRBV12-4 to TRBJ1-1; TRBD1 matches at 7 bases. CDR3 length: 16 amino acids. The ends lost 8 bases at V and 1 base at J; junction bases unmatched: 13. As DNA, the CDR3 is TGTGCCAGCTTAGTTCTGAGAGGGACAGAGAACACTGAAGCTTTCTTT. It encodes CASLVLRGTENTEAFF.

This clonotype showed up many times. The rearrangement links TRBV12-3 or TRBV12-4 to TRBJ1-6, with D perhaps TRBD1 (6 bases). Trimming left V 6 bases short and J 7 bases short, with 19 bases between. The CDR3 consists of 16 residues. CDR3: CASRLPGTPWNSPLHF. In DNA form, the CDR3 reads TGTGCCAGCAGGCTACCCGGGACACCTTGGAATTCACCCCTCCACTTT.

The chain is built from TRBV28 and TRBJ2-2; D not certain. The CDR3 spans 12 residues. V dropped 3 bases and J dropped 7 bases, with 6 bases sitting between them. Germline assignment: CDR1 MDHEN and CDR2 SYDVKM. The DNA for the CDR3 is TGTGCCAGCAGTTTTGCAGACGGGGAGCTGTTTTTT. Translated, it gives CASSFADGELFF.

This clonotype has a count of ten or more. The CDR3 here is CASSFSSGGRETQYF. The DNA for the CDR3 is TGTGCCAGCAGTTTTTCTAGCGGGGGCCGAGAGACCCAGTACTTC. The genes are TRBV12-3 or TRBV12-4 and TRBJ2-5; TRBD2 matches 10 bases. The J segment lost 4 bases and the V segment lost 3 bases, leaving 5 bases of the junction unmatched. The CDR3 loop spans 15 amino acids.

This clonotype was recorded at least ten times. This rearrangement joins TRBV5-5 to TRBJ2-7; unclear D gene. The germline V gene encodes CDR1 SGHKS and CDR2 YYEKEE (reference sequence). Trimming took off 4 bases at V and 7 bases at J, with 9 bases between the two ends. The CDR3 contains 11 residues. CDR3 coding DNA: TGTGCCAGCAGCGCTAGGCGAGAGCAGTACTTC. Translating gives CASSARREQYF.

This clonotype was counted ten times or more. V gene TRBV30 combines with J gene TRBJ1-2; D might be TRBD1 (5 bases). Germline V lookup: CDR1 GTSNPN, CDR2 SVGIG (reference sequence). Trimming stripped 4 bases from V and 4 bases from J, with 7 bases between. The CDR3 is 11 amino acids. DNA for the CDR3: TGTGCCTGGACAGGGATCTATGGCTACACCTTC. This encodes CAWTGIYGYTF.

This clonotype showed up many times. The rearrangement joins TRBV15 to TRBJ1-1; 8 bases match TRBD1. The V gene's germline CDR1 is LNHNV and CDR2 YYDKDF (reference sequence). The CDR3 has 16 residues. V trimming: 1 base; J trimming: 4 bases; junction bases outside the gene matches: 8. Here the CDR3 reads CATSRGPGTGGTEAFF. The CDR3 DNA is TGTGCCACCAGCAGAGGCCCCGGGACAGGAGGCACTGAAGCTTTCTTT.

CDR3 nucleotide sequence: TGTGCCAGCAGTTTCCGGACCGAGATTTCCAAGCAGTACTTC. Residues: CASSFRTEISKQYF. The J gene is TRBJ2-7, the V gene TRBV28; no clear D gene. Germline V gene lookup returns CDR1 MDHEN and CDR2 SYDVKM. This CDR3 is built from 14 residues. Trimming took 3 bases from V and 8 from J, leaving 17 bases between them.

This clonotype was counted only a few times. V and J are TRBV20-1 and TRBJ2-2, with 8 bases matching TRBD2. The CDR3 is 14 amino acids. Germline CDR1 and CDR2: DFQATT and SNEGSKA (reference sequence). The junction had 9 bases not matched to a gene; V was cut back by 6 bases and J by 6 bases. CDR3 nucleotides: TGCAGTGCCCGGGGGGGGGCTTTTGCCGGGGAGCTGTTTTTT. Protein sequence: CSARGGAFAGELFF.